These 21 T cell receptor beta chains were all obtained from the same sample, sequenced in a study of blood T cell repertoires in COVID-19. The repertoire was sequenced with immunoSEQ multiplex PCR; TCRdb's copy has only in-frame clones and lacks some. Of roughly 220,000 clones listed, roughly 80% are singletons. Sequences were obtained from peripheral blood. All receptors come from a woman of 80 years or more with COVID-19, enrolled during active disease.

This chain connects TRBV6-5 to TRBJ1-6, with 8 bases identical to TRBD1. V gave up 0 bases and J gave up 9 bases; unmatched junction bases: 4. This CDR3 region has 15 residues. The germline V gene has CDR1 MNHEY and CDR2 SVGAGI. CDR3 protein: CASSYSTGVPSPLHF. The DNA for the CDR3 is TGTGCCAGCAGTTACTCGACAGGGGTCCCTTCACCCCTCCACTTT.

This chain links TRBV30 with TRBJ2-1, with TRBD2 as a possible D gene (6 bases). Germline V CDR1 and CDR2: GTSNPN, SVGIG (reference sequence). Trimming pared 0 bases from V and 10 bases from J, leaving 7 bases between. The CDR3 sequence is 11 residues long. The CDR3 loop is CAWSVREEQFF. The CDR3 DNA reads as TGTGCCTGGAGTGTGCGGGAAGAGCAGTTCTTC.

This rearrangement joins TRBV12-5 to TRBJ2-5; D is ambiguous. CDR1 and CDR2 from the germline V gene are LGHNT and FRNRAP. The CDR3 loop spans 14 amino acids. V was clipped by 6 bases and J by 2 bases, with 13 bases between them. CDR3 coding DNA: TGTGCTAGTGGATCCAGACTTAATCAAGAGACCCAGTACTTC. As protein: CASGSRLNQETQYF. The whole variable domain, remainder taken from reference TRBV12-5 and TRBJ2-5, is DARVTQTPRHKVTEMGQEVTMRCQPILGHNTVFWYRQTMMQGLELLAYFRNRAPLDDSGMPKDRFSAEMPDATLATLKIQPSEPRDSAVYFCASGSRLNQETQYFGPGTRLLVL.

The CDR3, as DNA: TGCGCCAGCAGCTTGGGGGCCGCAGGGGCCGGGGAGCTGTTTTTT. Translating it yields CASSLGAAGAGELFF. The V gene is TRBV5-1, the J gene TRBJ2-2; D possibly corresponds to TRBD1 (6 bases). V lost 0 bases, J lost 6 bases, and 12 bases lay in between. This CDR3 has 15 residues. The germline V gene has CDR1 SGHRS and CDR2 YFSETQ.

The genes are TRBV28 and TRBJ2-3; TRBD2 matches 10 bases. Germline V gives CDR1 MDHEN, CDR2 SYDVKM. The CDR3 consists of 14 residues. V trimming: 3 bases; J trimming: 6 bases; junction bases outside the gene matches: 3. CDR3 sequence reads: CASSFLAGDDTQYF. The CDR3 DNA is TGTGCCAGCAGTTTTCTAGCGGGAGACGATACGCAGTATTTT.

This clone was observed a few times. The chain links TRBV29-1 to TRBJ2-4, with D possibly TRBD2 on 6 matching bases. Trimming cost V 6 bases and J 3 bases, with 15 bases left between them. Germline values: CDR1 SQVTM, CDR2 ANQGSEA. The CDR3 sequence is 14 residues long. The CDR3 nucleotides read TGCAGCGTCACGGGAGTGAGAGGCAAAAACATTCAGTACTTC. Encoded protein: CSVTGVRGKNIQYF.

This clone has just one count. The rearrangement links TRBV18 to TRBJ2-2; TRBD2 agrees at 9 bases. The ends lost 2 bases at V and 4 bases at J; junction bases unmatched: 5. CDR3 length equals 16 residues. From germline, CDR1 is KGHSH and CDR2 LQKENI. For the CDR3, the DNA is TGTGCCAGCTCACCAGGGGTAGCGGGAGTCACCGGGGAGCTGTTTTTT. Translated: CASSPGVAGVTGELFF.

The V call is TRBV7-9, the J call TRBJ2-3; TRBD2 aligns across 14 bases. V lost 5 bases, J lost 2 bases, and 6 bases stayed unmatched. The CDR3 totals 17 residues. Germline V CDR1 and CDR2: SEHNR, FQNEAQ (reference sequence). CDR3 DNA: TGTGCCAGCAGCCGCGGACTAGCGGGAGGCCCCACAGATACGCAGTATTTT. This gives the protein CASSRGLAGGPTDTQYF.

In nucleotides, the CDR3 is TGTGCCAGCAGCTTAAGGCTCAGCACAGATACGCAGTATTTT. Translating gives CASSLRLSTDTQYF. The V and J genes are TRBV7-3 and TRBJ2-3; D is ambiguous. V gave up 1 base and J gave up 0 bases, with 5 bases separating them. The CDR3 has 14 residues. Germline values: CDR1 SGHTA, CDR2 FQGTGA.

The chain joins TRBV6-5 to TRBJ2-7, with D maybe TRBD1 (6 bases). CDR1 is MNHEY, CDR2 SVGAGI, per germline. V lost 8 bases and J lost 4, with 18 bases in between. The CDR3 is made up of 14 amino acids. The DNA for the CDR3 is TGTGCCAGCGTGTTGGGACAAGGCCCATACGAGCAGTACTTC. Amino acids: CASVLGQGPYEQYF.

This clone was seen just once. CDR3 sequence reads: CASSLEAGGYNEQFF. For the CDR3, the DNA is TGCGCCAGCAGCCTGGAAGCGGGAGGGTACAATGAGCAGTTCTTC. The V and J genes are TRBV5-1 and TRBJ2-1; the match to TRBD2 covers 10 bases. Germline lookup yields CDR1 SGHRS and CDR2 YFSETQ. CDR3 size: 15 residues. With 4 bases clipped from V and 4 bases from J, the junction kept 5 bases outside the gene matches.

The chain is built from TRBV5-1 and TRBJ2-7, with TRBD1 identical over 9 bases. The CDR3 length is 15 residues. Germline assignment: CDR1 SGHRS and CDR2 YFSETQ. The V gene end was trimmed by 3 bases and the J gene end by 5 bases; junction bases not matched to a gene: 9. CDR3 in DNA: TGCGCCAGCAGCTCTTCCGGGACAGGGATCAACGAGCAGTACTTC. Amino acid sequence: CASSSSGTGINEQYF.

V is TRBV2 and J is TRBJ1-5, with D tentatively TRBD1 (6 bases). Germline V gene sequence: CDR1 SNHLY, CDR2 FYNNEI. CDR3 length equals 15 residues. The ends were cut back, 7 bases at V and 0 bases at J, with 13 bases in the middle. CDR3 DNA: TGTGCCAGCACTTTCCAGGGGTTTAGCAATCAGCCCCAGCATTTT. Protein sequence: CASTFQGFSNQPQHF.

This clone has a single count. The chain uses TRBV7-8 and TRBJ1-2, with TRBD1 matching 7 bases. This CDR3 is 14 amino acids long. Trimming removed 4 bases from V and 4 bases from J; junction bases left unmatched: 6. Germline lookup yields CDR1 SGHVS and CDR2 FQNEAQ. CDR3: CASSSQGISYGYTF. CDR3 DNA sequence: TGTGCCAGCAGCTCACAGGGGATTTCCTATGGCTACACCTTC. Looking up the rest from reference TRBV7-8 and TRBJ1-2 gives the full variable domain: GAGVSQSPRYKVAKRGQDVALRCDPISGHVSLFWYQQALGQGPEFLTYFQNEAQLDKSGLPSDRFFAERPEGSVSTLKIQRTQQEDSAVYLCASSSQGISYGYTFGSGTRLTVV.

This clone has just a few counts. The chain couples TRBV4-1 to TRBJ2-5, with 9 bases matching TRBD2. Germline CDR1 reads MGHRA; CDR2 reads YSYEKL. The CDR3 loop spans 16 amino acids. V dropped 0 bases and J dropped 5; count of bases not matched to a gene: 7. CDR3 sequence: CASSQEGAGGQETQYF. CDR3 nucleotide sequence: TGCGCCAGCAGCCAAGAAGGGGCGGGGGGGCAGGAGACCCAGTACTTC.

The rearrangement uses TRBV2 and TRBJ2-6; D gene ambiguous. Trimming removed 8 bases at V and 2 bases at J, with 4 bases between. The CDR3 extends over 12 amino acids. Germline CDR1 SNHLY, CDR2 FYNNEI. CDR3 sequence reads: CASSAGANVLTF. The DNA for the CDR3 is TGTGCCAGCTCAGCTGGGGCCAACGTCCTGACTTTC.

This clone was seen only a few times. The chain joins TRBV19 to TRBJ1-4; 7 positions agree with TRBD1. In germline, CDR1 is LNHDA, CDR2 SQIVND (reference sequence). Losses at the gene ends were 7 bases for V and 7 bases for J; bases not matched to a gene: 12. The CDR3 sequence is 15 residues long. CDR3 DNA sequence: TGTGCCAGTACCAATGGGGCAGGGGGGCTTGAAAAACTGTTTTTT. Translating gives CASTNGAGGLEKLFF.

V gene TRBV4-2 combines with J gene TRBJ1-1; D is unclear. This CDR3 is 16 amino acids long. Trimming removed 0 bases from V and 1 base from J, with 12 bases in between. In germline, CDR1 is LGHNA, CDR2 YNFKEQ. The CDR3 region is CASSQDGTQSNTEAFF. Written as DNA, the CDR3 is TGTGCCAGCAGCCAAGATGGCACCCAATCGAACACTGAAGCTTTCTTT.

The chain is built from TRBV14 and TRBJ2-7, with 8 bases aligning to TRBD1. V shed 4 bases, J shed 5 bases, and the junction held 10 bases outside the gene matches. The germline V gene encodes CDR1 SGHDN and CDR2 FVKESK. The CDR3 is made up of 15 amino acids. CDR3 residues: CASSRQDRVRDEQYF. CDR3 nucleotide sequence: TGTGCCAGCAGCCGCCAGGACAGGGTAAGGGACGAGCAGTACTTC.

V is TRBV5-1 and J is TRBJ2-5, with TRBD1 matching 7 bases. The V gene's germline CDR1 is SGHRS and CDR2 YFSETQ. Trimming removed 1 base from V and 5 bases from J; junction bases left unmatched: 8. There are 15 residues in the CDR3. CDR3 sequence reads: CASSLSGGDRETQYF. The CDR3 bases are TGCGCCAGCAGCTTGTCAGGGGGTGATAGGGAGACCCAGTACTTC.

The V call is TRBV28, the J call TRBJ1-2; 11 nucleotides agree with TRBD1. V was clipped by 6 bases and J by 2 bases; unmatched bases: 5. Germline CDR1 MDHEN, CDR2 SYDVKM. This CDR3 has 15 residues. This CDR3 reads CASSRWDRGNYGYTF. DNA of the CDR3: TGTGCCAGCAGCCGATGGGACAGGGGGAACTATGGCTACACCTTC.